Below, 5 T cell receptor beta chains from the same sample are listed, as sequenced in a study of blood T cell repertoires in COVID-19. The data were produced by immunoSEQ multiplex PCR, yet TCRdb's version contains in-frame clones alone and is incomplete. This table holds over 150,000 clones, around 90% found once. Sequenced material: peripheral blood. The receptors stem from a woman older than 75 with COVID-19, enrolled during active disease.

The chain carries TRBV15 and TRBJ2-5; D unresolved. V lost 6 bases, J lost 5 bases, and 16 bases lay in between. The germline V gene has CDR1 LNHNV and CDR2 YYDKDF (reference sequence). This CDR3 is 14 amino acids long. The CDR3: CATSSVAAQETQYF. For the CDR3, the DNA is TGTGCCACCAGTAGTGTAGCAGCCCAGGAGACCCAGTACTTC.

This clone was seen only a few times. This chain links TRBV29-1 with TRBJ2-2, with D maybe TRBD2 (5 bases). CDR1 is SQVTM, CDR2 ANQGSEA, per germline. The CDR3 is made up of 13 amino acids. Deletions cut 0 bases from V and 9 bases from J, with 11 bases between. As DNA, the CDR3 is TGCAGCGTTGAAGAGAGGGCGAGAAGGGAGCTGTTTTTT. Its translation: CSVEERARRELFF.

In its sample, this clone was seen a few times. The genes are TRBV25-1 and TRBJ1-1, with D uncertain. Germline lookup yields CDR1 MGHDK and CDR2 SYGVNS. The ends were cut back, 1 base at V and 4 bases at J, with 10 bases in the middle. This CDR3 spans 14 amino acids. CDR3 sequence (DNA): TGTGCCAGCAGTGAATTGGACTACGGCACTGAAGCTTTCTTT. Protein: CASSELDYGTEAFF.

The chain recombines TRBV6-6 with TRBJ1-3; tentative D call: TRBD1 (5 bases). The germline CDR1 and CDR2 sequences are MNHNY and SVGAGI (reference sequence). The CDR3 totals 14 residues. V was trimmed by 2 bases and J by 4 bases, leaving 9 bases between them. CDR3 amino acids: CASSYQGSGNTIYF. The CDR3 nucleotides read TGTGCCAGCAGTTACCAGGGATCAGGAAACACCATATATTTT.

This clone was counted only a few times. The chain couples TRBV7-9 to TRBJ1-1; 7 bases match TRBD1. The CDR3 runs to 12 residues. The germline V gene encodes CDR1 SEHNR and CDR2 FQNEAQ (reference sequence). Trimming took 5 bases from V and 8 from J; bases not matched to a gene: 5. The CDR3 loop reads CASSLGQSEAFF. The CDR3 region has the DNA TGTGCCAGCAGCCTGGGACAGTCAGAAGCTTTCTTT.